A selection of T cell receptor beta chains follows, all from one sample in a study of siplizumab effects on memory and regulatory T cells. TCRdb's copy holds only in-frame clones and misses some; the assay was immunoSEQ multiplex PCR. The repertoire holds roughly 100,000 clones, approximately 90% seen once, with roughly 1% in the top ten. The sample was CD4+ T cells sorted from blood. These receptors were taken from a human donor in good health. The CDR3 runs from the conserved cysteine through the conserved F or W.

V: TRBV5-1; J: TRBJ2-7; CDR3: CASSSGGATYEQYF
V: TRBV2; J: .; CDR3: CASLTGAISYEQYF
V: TRBV6-1; J: TRBJ2-5; CDR3: CASSFTDRGETQYF
V: TRBV5-4; J: TRBJ2-1; CDR3: CASSLLIGTPTANEQFF
V: TRBV19; J: TRBJ2-7; CDR3: CASSIGTGTVGLYEQYF
V: TRBV19; J: TRBJ2-1; CDR3: CASRRTGNHEQFF
V: TRBV19; J: TRBJ2-7; CDR3: CASSILGMRSEQYF
V: TRBV5-5; J: TRBJ1-1; CDR3: CASSLSGIQAFF
V: TRBV6-1; J: TRBJ1-3; CDR3: CASSSGGSGNTIYF
V: TRBV18; J: TRBJ1-1; CDR3: CASSPPKNTEAFF
V: TRBV19; J: TRBJ2-1; CDR3: CASSRLGTSGSLRNEQFF
V: TRBV27; J: TRBJ2-3; CDR3: CASSKSSGLTRDTQYF
V: TRBV6-5; J: TRBJ1-2; CDR3: CASSYNGLGYGYTF
V: TRBV5-1; J: TRBJ2-1; CDR3: CASSFTSGRYNEQFF
V: TRBV28; J: TRBJ2-3; CDR3: CASSPPGQGYATDTQYF
V: TRBV7-3; J: TRBJ2-5; CDR3: CASSLTPAAKTQYF
V: TRBV5-1; J: TRBJ2-7; CDR3: CASSLAQIARDNYEQYF
V: TRBV4-1; J: TRBJ1-5; CDR3: CASSQEGVQPQHF
V: TRBV29-1; J: TRBJ1-1; CDR3: CSVYTGVTEAFF
V: TRBV18; J: TRBJ1-2; CDR3: CASSPGANYGYTF
V: TRBV5-8; J: TRBJ1-5; CDR3: CASSLGVGYSPVSNQPQHF
V: TRBV29-1; J: TRBJ1-1; CDR3: CSFRRATEAFF
V: TRBV28; J: TRBJ1-5; CDR3: CASSPSQGINSNQPQHF
V: TRBV21-1; J: TRBJ2-4; CDR3: CASLAWDTLAKNIQYF
V: TRBV6-5; J: TRBJ2-7; CDR3: CASSYAVAVSYEQYF
V: TRBV18; J: TRBJ2-3; CDR3: CASCVRESTDTQYF
V: TRBV18; J: TRBJ2-6; CDR3: CASSLQGNLGANVLTF
V: TRBV5-1; J: TRBJ2-3; CDR3: CASSFTRTGITDTQYF
V: TRBV28; J: TRBJ1-2; CDR3: CATARAGGGYTF
V: TRBV27; J: TRBJ1-5; CDR3: CASSPRPVVTSNQPQHF
V: TRBV11-1; J: TRBJ2-3; CDR3: CASSLGAGSTDTQYF
V: TRBV5-4; J: TRBJ2-5; CDR3: CASSLPGRMYQETQYF
V: TRBV28; J: TRBJ2-7; CDR3: CASFRQGSYEQYF
V: TRBV6-5; J: TRBJ2-5; CDR3: CASSYSSLQETQYF
V: TRBV5-6; J: TRBJ1-2; CDR3: CASSTGTEYGYTF
V: TRBV4-1; J: TRBJ2-1; CDR3: CASRQTGTIGNEQFF
V: TRBV5-4; J: TRBJ1-5; CDR3: CASSLAGGQPQHF
V: TRBV5-1; J: .; CDR3: CASSFQGAYEQYF
V: TRBV7-2; J: TRBJ2-6; CDR3: CASSLARRGRGPGANVLTF
V: TRBV5-1; J: TRBJ1-2; CDR3: CASSSGGGQASVSYTF
V: TRBV6-5; J: TRBJ2-2; CDR3: CASSYRGFTGELFF
V: TRBV19; J: TRBJ2-1; CDR3: CASSIRDRVTNEQFF
V: TRBV5-1; J: TRBJ2-2; CDR3: CASSLDVAKNTGELFF
V: TRBV5-1; J: TRBJ2-7; CDR3: CASSLAVWGPGEQYF
V: TRBV7-2; J: TRBJ1-3; CDR3: CASSPYSSGNTIYF
V: TRBV30; J: TRBJ2-2; CDR3: CAWSSTNTGELFF
V: TRBV18; J: TRBJ2-1; CDR3: CASSFDYEQFF
V: TRBV1; J: TRBJ2-7; CDR3: CTSTGLGYEQYF
V: TRBV11-2; J: TRBJ2-2; CDR3: CASSLDLPGELFF
V: TRBV18; J: .; CDR3: CASSPNYEQYF
V: TRBV2; J: TRBJ1-5; CDR3: CASSGQYSNQPQHF
V: TRBV18; J: TRBJ2-5; CDR3: CASSRPGQQETQYF
V: TRBV5-1; J: TRBJ1-2; CDR3: CASSLESGLGGYTF